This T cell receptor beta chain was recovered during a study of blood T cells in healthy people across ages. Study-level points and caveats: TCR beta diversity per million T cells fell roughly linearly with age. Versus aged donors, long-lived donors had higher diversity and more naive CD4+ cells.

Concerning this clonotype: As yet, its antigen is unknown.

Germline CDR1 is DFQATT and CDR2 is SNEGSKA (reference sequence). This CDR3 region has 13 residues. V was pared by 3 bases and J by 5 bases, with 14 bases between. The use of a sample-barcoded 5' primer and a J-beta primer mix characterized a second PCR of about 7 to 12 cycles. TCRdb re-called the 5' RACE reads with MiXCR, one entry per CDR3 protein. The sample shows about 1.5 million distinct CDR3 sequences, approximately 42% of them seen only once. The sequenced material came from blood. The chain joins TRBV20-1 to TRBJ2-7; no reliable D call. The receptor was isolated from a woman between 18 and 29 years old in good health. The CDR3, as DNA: TGCAGTGCTAGGAGCTTAGTTGGGAACGAGCAGTACTTC. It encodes CSARSLVGNEQYF.